The T cell receptor (beta chain) under discussion was sequenced for a study of cytomegalovirus exposure and HLA in healthy donors. General study points: It was reported that the classifier diagnosed cytomegalovirus status with high specificity and sensitivity in both the original and validation cohorts. Three CMV-associated chains were confirmed in vitro to be specific for CMV antigens. Cytomegalovirus association was listed for around 180 TCR beta chains.

As to this clone: As yet, its antigen is unknown.

The CDR3 length is 14 residues. With 7 bases removed from V and 2 bases from J, the gap between germline ends came to 15 bases. The germline V gene has CDR1 ENHRY and CDR2 SYGVKD. The table came from immunoSEQ multiplex PCR; TCRdb's copy has only in-frame clones and leaves some out. Among 200,000 or so clones listed, about 80% were seen once. The chain joins TRBV10-3 to TRBJ2-7, with a possible D match to TRBD2 (6 bases). The sequence came from a man between 18 and 35 years old in good health and CMV-seropositive. What was sequenced was PBMCs. CDR3 residues: CAITEGLFPYEQYF. CDR3 DNA: TGTGCCATCACCGAGGGACTTTTTCCCTACGAGCAGTACTTC.